The clone carrying this T cell receptor (beta chain) showed up many times. Its antigen remains unknown. Reverse transcription used about 500 ng RNA and constant-region primers for alpha and beta. Using multiplexing indices, alpha and beta chain libraries were generated apart by chain-specific third strand synthesis. Ligation attached cDNA to a 5' RACE adapter that carried a random hexamer and SP2 site. In TCRdb, the 5' RACE reads were re-called with MiXCR into one record per CDR3 protein. The sample records about 8,500 distinct CDR3 sequences, around 5.8% being singletons. These data are taken from a study of HIV-infected patients and healthy controls. Study-wide points: Healthy controls carried many MAIT alpha-chain CDR3s, while HIV+ repertoires had few. CDR3 sharing between individuals was lower in HIV-infected patients than in healthy controls.

This CDR3 spans 17 amino acids. V was shortened by 4 bases and J by 1 base, with 19 bases between the two germline ends. Looked up from germline, CDR1 is SGHNT and CDR2 is YYREEE (reference sequence). Whole blood was used without fractionation, so all unsorted peripheral T cells were included. The source material was blood. The chain recombines TRBV5-4 with TRBJ2-3, with D possibly being TRBD1 or TRBD2 (5 bases each). The source is an adult in good health. The chain's CDR3 is CASSPPERGWGTDTQYF. The CDR3 nucleotides are TGTGCCAGCAGCCCCCCCGAGAGGGGCTGGGGCACAGATACGCAGTATTTT.